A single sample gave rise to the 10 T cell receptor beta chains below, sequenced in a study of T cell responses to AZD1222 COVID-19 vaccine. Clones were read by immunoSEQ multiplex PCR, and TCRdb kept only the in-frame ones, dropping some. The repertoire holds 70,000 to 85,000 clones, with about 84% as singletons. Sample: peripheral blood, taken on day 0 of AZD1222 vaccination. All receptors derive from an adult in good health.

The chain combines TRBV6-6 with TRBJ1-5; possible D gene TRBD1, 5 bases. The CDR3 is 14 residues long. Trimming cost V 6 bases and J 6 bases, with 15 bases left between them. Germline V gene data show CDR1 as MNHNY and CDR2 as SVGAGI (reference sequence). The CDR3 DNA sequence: TGTGCCAGCAGGGAGGGCGGGGGAGGTCAGCCCCAGCATTTT. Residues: CASREGGGGQPQHF.

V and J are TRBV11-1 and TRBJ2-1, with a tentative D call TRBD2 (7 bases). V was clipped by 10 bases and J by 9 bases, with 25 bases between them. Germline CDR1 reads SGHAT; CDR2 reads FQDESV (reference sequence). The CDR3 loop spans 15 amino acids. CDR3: CATTRRGEGRSEQFF. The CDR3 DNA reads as TGTGCCACAACTAGGAGGGGGGAGGGCCGCAGTGAGCAGTTCTTC.

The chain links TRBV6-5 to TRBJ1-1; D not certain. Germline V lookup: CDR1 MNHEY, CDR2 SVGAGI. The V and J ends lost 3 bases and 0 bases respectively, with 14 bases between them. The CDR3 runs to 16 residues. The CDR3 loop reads CASSYNLELMNTEAFF. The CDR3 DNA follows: TGTGCCAGCAGTTATAATCTCGAGTTGATGAACACTGAAGCTTTCTTT.

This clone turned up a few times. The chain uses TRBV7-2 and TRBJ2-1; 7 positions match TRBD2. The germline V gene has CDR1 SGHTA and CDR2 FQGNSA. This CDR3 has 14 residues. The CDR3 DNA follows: TGTGCTGGGGGAGAGCGGGACTCCTACAATGAGCAGTTCTTC. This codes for CAGGERDSYNEQFF.

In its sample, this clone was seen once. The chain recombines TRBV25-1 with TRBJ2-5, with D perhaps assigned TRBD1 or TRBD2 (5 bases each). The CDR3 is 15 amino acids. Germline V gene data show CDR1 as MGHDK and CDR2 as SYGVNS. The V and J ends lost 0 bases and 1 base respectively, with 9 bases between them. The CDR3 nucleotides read TGTGCCAGCAGTGAATATAGAGGGACCCAAGAGACCCAGTACTTC. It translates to CASSEYRGTQETQYF. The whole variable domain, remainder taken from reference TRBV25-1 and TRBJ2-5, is EADIYQTPRYLVIGTGKKITLECSQTMGHDKMYWYQQDPGMELHLIHYSYGVNSTEKGDLSSESTVSRIRTEHFPLTLESARPSHTSQYLCASSEYRGTQETQYFGPGTRLLVL.

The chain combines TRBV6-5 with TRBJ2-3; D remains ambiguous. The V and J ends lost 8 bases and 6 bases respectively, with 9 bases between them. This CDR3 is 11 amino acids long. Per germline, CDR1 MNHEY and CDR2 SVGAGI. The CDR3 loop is CASGVEDTQYF. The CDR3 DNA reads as TGTGCCAGCGGAGTCGAGGATACGCAGTATTTT.

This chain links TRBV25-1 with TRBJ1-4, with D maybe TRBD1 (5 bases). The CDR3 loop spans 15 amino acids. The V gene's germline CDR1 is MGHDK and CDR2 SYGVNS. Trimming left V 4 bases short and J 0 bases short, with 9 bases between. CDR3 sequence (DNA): TGTGCCAGCAGTGGTTGGGGACCAACTAATGAAAAACTGTTTTTT. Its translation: CASSGWGPTNEKLFF.

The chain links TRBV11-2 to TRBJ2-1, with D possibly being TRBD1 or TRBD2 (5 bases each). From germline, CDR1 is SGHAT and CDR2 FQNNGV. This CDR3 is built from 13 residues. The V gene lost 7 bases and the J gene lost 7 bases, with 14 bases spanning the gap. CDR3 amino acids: CASTEGLGNEQFF. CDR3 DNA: TGTGCCAGCACCGAGGGGCTTGGAAATGAGCAGTTCTTC.

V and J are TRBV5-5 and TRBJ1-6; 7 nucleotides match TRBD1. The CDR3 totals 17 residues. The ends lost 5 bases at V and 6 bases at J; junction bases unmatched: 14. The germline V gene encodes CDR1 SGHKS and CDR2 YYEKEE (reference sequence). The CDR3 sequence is CASRPPVEGAINSPLHF. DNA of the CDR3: TGTGCCAGCAGACCTCCTGTGGAGGGGGCAATTAATTCACCCCTCCACTTT.

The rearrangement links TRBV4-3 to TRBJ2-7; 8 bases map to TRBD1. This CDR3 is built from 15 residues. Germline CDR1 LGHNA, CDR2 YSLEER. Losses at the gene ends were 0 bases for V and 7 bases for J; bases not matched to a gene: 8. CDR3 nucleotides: TGCGCCAGCAGCCAAGATCGTCAGGGGGCAGGGGAGCAGTACTTC. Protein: CASSQDRQGAGEQYF.